This TCR beta chain was sequenced for a study of blood T cell repertoires in COVID-19. At the level of the study: Both acute and convalescent COVID-19 samples were obtained from the United States, Italy and Spain.

Participants were placed into cohorts based on the clinical history they reported. The count of this clone is one. The CDR3 is 14 amino acids. The ends lost 4 bases at V and 0 bases at J; junction bases unmatched: 3. Germline CDR1 SGHVS, CDR2 FQNEAQ. Authors' data handling: Reference gene primer amplification gave nucleated cell count estimates. The data were produced by immunoSEQ multiplex PCR, yet TCRdb's version contains in-frame clones alone and is incomplete. D and trimming come from the DNA, and the V and J calls and clone size come from that table. The sample includes hundreds of thousands of clones, around 87% of them seen just once.

The receptor was isolated from a woman aged 18-30 years with acute COVID-19. Sequenced material: PBMCs or T cells enriched from blood (not recorded which). The chain joins TRBV7-8 to TRBJ2-7, with TRBD2 matching 7 bases. CDR3 DNA: TGTGCCAGCAGCTCTTGGGGGGGCTCCTACGAGCAGTACTTC. Residues: CASSSWGGSYEQYF.